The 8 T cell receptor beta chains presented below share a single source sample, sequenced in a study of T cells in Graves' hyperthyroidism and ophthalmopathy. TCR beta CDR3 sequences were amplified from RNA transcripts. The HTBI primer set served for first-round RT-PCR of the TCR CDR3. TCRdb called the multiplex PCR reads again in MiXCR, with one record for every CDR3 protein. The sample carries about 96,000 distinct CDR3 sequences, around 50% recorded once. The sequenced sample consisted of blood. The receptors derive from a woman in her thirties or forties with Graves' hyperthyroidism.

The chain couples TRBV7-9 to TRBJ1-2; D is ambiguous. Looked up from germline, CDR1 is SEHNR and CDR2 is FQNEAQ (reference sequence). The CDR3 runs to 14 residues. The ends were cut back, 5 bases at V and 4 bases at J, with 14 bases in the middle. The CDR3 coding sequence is TGTGCCAGCAGCCGTTGGACTAGCGGCTATGGCTACACCTTC. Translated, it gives CASSRWTSGYGYTF. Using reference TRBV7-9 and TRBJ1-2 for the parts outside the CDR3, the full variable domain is DTGVSQNPRHKITKRGQNVTFRCDPISEHNRLYWYRQTLGQGPEFLTYFQNEAQLEKSRLLSDRFSAERPKGSFSTLEIQRTEQGDSAMYLCASSRWTSGYGYTFGSGTRLTVV.

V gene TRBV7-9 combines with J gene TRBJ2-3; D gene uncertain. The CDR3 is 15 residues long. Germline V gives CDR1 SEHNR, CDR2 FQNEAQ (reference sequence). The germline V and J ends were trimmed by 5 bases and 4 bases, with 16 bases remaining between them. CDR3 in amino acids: CASSQELAGPDTQYF. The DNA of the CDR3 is TGTGCCAGCAGCCAAGAATTAGCAGGCCCAGATACGCAGTATTTT.

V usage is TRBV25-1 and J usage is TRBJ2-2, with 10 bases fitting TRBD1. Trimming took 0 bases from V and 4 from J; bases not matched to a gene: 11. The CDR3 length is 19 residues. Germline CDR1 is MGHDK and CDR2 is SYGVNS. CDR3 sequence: CASSEYNERGQGITGELFF. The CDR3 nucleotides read TGTGCCAGCAGTGAATATAACGAGCGGGGACAGGGGATCACCGGGGAGCTGTTTTTT.

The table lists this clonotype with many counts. The DNA for the CDR3 is TGCGCCAGCAGCCATTCTAGGAACCCCCAAGAGACCCAGTACTTC. It specifies CASSHSRNPQETQYF. This sequence joins TRBV4-1 and TRBJ2-5; D is uncertain. Germline loops: CDR1 MGHRA, CDR2 YSYEKL. This CDR3 has 15 amino acids. V was cut by 3 bases and J by 1 base, with 12 bases left in between.

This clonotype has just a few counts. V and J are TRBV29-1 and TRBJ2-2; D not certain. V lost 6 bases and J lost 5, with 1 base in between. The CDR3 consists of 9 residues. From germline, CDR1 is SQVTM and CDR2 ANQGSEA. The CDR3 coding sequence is TGCAGCGTGACCGGGGAGCTGTTTTTT. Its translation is CSVTGELFF.

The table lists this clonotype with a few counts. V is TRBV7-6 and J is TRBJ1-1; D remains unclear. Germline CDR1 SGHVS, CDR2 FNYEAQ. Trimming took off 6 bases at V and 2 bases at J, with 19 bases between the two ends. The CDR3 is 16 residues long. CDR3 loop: CASSSSRRLYNTEAFF. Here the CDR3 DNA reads TGTGCCAGCAGTTCGAGTCGGCGGTTATATAACACTGAAGCTTTCTTT.

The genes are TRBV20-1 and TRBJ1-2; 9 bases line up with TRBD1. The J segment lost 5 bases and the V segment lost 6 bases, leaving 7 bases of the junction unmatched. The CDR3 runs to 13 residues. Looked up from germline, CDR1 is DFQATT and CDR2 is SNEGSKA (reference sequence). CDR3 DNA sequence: TGCAGTGCCAGCAGGACAGGGGTGTATGGCTACACCTTC. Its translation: CSASRTGVYGYTF.

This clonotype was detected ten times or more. The CDR3 nucleotides are TGTGCCAGCAGCCGACTAGCTGGGGCCTACGAGCAGTACTTC. It is translated as CASSRLAGAYEQYF. J is TRBJ2-7 and V is TRBV6-6, with 7 bases that match TRBD2. This CDR3 is 14 amino acids long. The V gene end was trimmed by 6 bases and the J gene end by 2 bases; junction bases not matched to a gene: 7. Germline CDR1 and CDR2: MNHNY and SVGAGI (reference sequence).